A selection of T cell receptor beta chains follows, all from one sample in a study of type 1 and type 2 diabetes patients. TCRdb ran MiXCR on the multiplex PCR reads and lists one entry per CDR3 protein. Altogether fewer than 300,000 distinct CDR3 sequences are present, 47% being singletons, with the ten largest covering 12% to 15%. Sequencing was done on a sample of peripheral blood mononuclear cells (PBMCs). These receptors all stem from a man between 18 and 35 years old with type 2 diabetes. Both conserved end residues are trimmed from each CDR3. Where a row states a size, it is once, few, many or the class of an expanded clone; other rows omit it.

v_gene	abundance	CDR3aa
TRBV27	NA	ASSAGTQVSTDTQY
TRBV9	NA	ASSVGLIYT
TRBV2	many	ASLRTDRNTEAF
TRBV15	many	ATSSRAGMETQY
TRBV19	NA	ASPRHTGELF
TRBV7-2	NA	ASSLTSGSVYEQY
TRBV2	NA	ASTPDSNYGYT
TRBV19	few	ASSTQLLANEQF
TRBV30	NA	AWATSYEQY
TRBV14	NA	ASSQGRHYEQF
TRBV25-1	NA	ASSPTRGGYSPLH
TRBV7-2	once	ASSLEWGINEQF
TRBV12-3/TRBV12-4	NA	ASSRSGTQNTGELF
TRBV13	NA	ASSSLAAGSTDTQY
TRBV19	many	ASSIGYEQY
TRBV7-2	NA	ASSRGGGNQPQH
TRBV19	NA	ASSLKEGGFNNEQF
TRBV2	NA	ASPKGNEQF
TRBV2	few	ASNIAGPFLETQY
TRBV9	NA	ASSVQLGTDTQY
TRBV12-5	NA	ASGPGTEGEKLF
TRBV6-2/TRBV6-3	few	ASSYLGDSYEQY
TRBV6-2/TRBV6-3	NA	ASSYFLRDAF
TRBV6-1	NA	ASRAGQGSSEQY
TRBV27	few	ASSPPTRLDTQY
TRBV5-1	NA	ASSLVQPTPSEQY
TRBV27	NA	ASSLSLPSNEQF
TRBV12-5	NA	ASGFGGPTEAF
TRBV30	NA	AWRRTGDEKLF
TRBV20-1	NA	SARREDNYGYT